Below are 29 T cell receptor beta chains sequenced from a single sample in a study of T cell responses to AZD1222 COVID-19 vaccine. Data came from immunoSEQ multiplex PCR; TCRdb stores just in-frame clones and leaves some out. The sample includes more than 150,000 clones, less than 95% of them seen just once. The sequenced sample was peripheral blood, obtained on day 0 of AZD1222 vaccination. Receptor source: an adult in good health.

V gene TRBV28 combines with J gene TRBJ1-1; TRBD1 is a possible D gene (6 bases). The V end lost 4 bases, the J end lost 1 base, and 13 bases lay between the germline ends. This CDR3 is 15 amino acids long. Germline CDR1 MDHEN, CDR2 SYDVKM. CDR3 sequence reads: CASSSGAEGNTEAFF. The CDR3, as DNA: TGTGCCAGCAGTTCAGGGGCCGAGGGGAACACTGAAGCTTTCTTT.

V is TRBV7-3 and J is TRBJ2-2; 7 nucleotides align to TRBD1. The trim removed 5 bases at V and 6 bases at J, leaving 3 bases unmatched. Germline V gene sequence: CDR1 SGHTA, CDR2 FQGTGA. The CDR3 spans 13 residues. The CDR3, as DNA: TGTGCCAGCAGCGCACAGGGGCCCGGGGAGCTGTTTTTT. This gives the protein CASSAQGPGELFF.

The chain has TRBV7-2 and TRBJ1-3; possible D gene TRBD1, 6 bases. This CDR3 contains 16 residues. V was shortened by 4 bases and J by 3 bases, with 16 bases between the two germline ends. Per the germline V gene, CDR1 is SGHTA and CDR2 is FQGNSA. The chain's CDR3 is CASSSQPQGLGNTIYF. The CDR3 region has the DNA TGTGCCAGCAGCTCTCAACCACAGGGACTTGGAAACACCATATATTTT. Supplemented by reference TRBV7-2 and TRBJ1-3, the full variable domain reads GAGVSQSPSNKVTEKGKDVELRCDPISGHTALYWYRQSLGQGLEFLIYFQGNSAPDKSGLPSDRFSAERTGGSVSTLTIQRTQQEDSAVYLCASSSQPQGLGNTIYFGEGSWLTVV.

The chain carries TRBV2 and TRBJ1-5; D is uncertain. Trimming left V 4 bases short and J 0 bases short, with 4 bases between. This CDR3 is built from 13 residues. Looked up from germline, CDR1 is SNHLY and CDR2 is FYNNEI. The CDR3 reads CASSGTSNQPQHF. The DNA of the CDR3 is TGTGCCAGCAGTGGCACTAGCAATCAGCCCCAGCATTTT.

V usage is TRBV27 and J usage is TRBJ1-4, with D uncertain. Germline lookup yields CDR1 MNHEY and CDR2 SMNVEV (reference sequence). The CDR3 sequence is 15 residues long. Trimming took 5 bases from V and 7 from J, leaving 17 bases between them. The CDR3 spells CASSAGPATSEKLFF. In nucleotides, the CDR3 is TGTGCCAGCAGTGCAGGACCGGCCACGAGTGAAAAACTGTTTTTT.

The chain uses TRBV7-2 and TRBJ2-3; the match to TRBD2 covers 7 bases. Germline CDR1 SGHTA, CDR2 FQGNSA. V dropped 4 bases and J dropped 0; count of bases not matched to a gene: 10. The CDR3 runs to 17 residues. The chain's CDR3 is CASSSDPTSPSTDTQYF. Written as DNA, the CDR3 is TGTGCCAGCAGCTCTGATCCGACTAGCCCTAGCACAGATACGCAGTATTTT. The full variable domain, its missing parts supplied by reference TRBV7-2 and TRBJ2-3, is GAGVSQSPSNKVTEKGKDVELRCDPISGHTALYWYRQSLGQGLEFLIYFQGNSAPDKSGLPSDRFSAERTGGSVSTLTIQRTQQEDSAVYLCASSSDPTSPSTDTQYFGPGTRLTVL.

The J gene is TRBJ2-5, the V gene TRBV6-2 or TRBV6-3, with 13 bases that match TRBD2. V gave up 6 bases and J gave up 9 bases; unmatched junction bases: 13. The CDR3 is 16 amino acids. Germline V gene sequence: CDR1 MNHEY, CDR2 SVGEGT. The CDR3 DNA follows: TGTGCCAGCAGCCCACCGGGACTAGCGGGGTCCTTGGCCCAGTACTTC. Its translation is CASSPPGLAGSLAQYF.

The chain is built from TRBV30 and TRBJ1-6; tentative D call: TRBD1 (6 bases). Trimming removed 3 bases at V and 7 bases at J, with 10 bases between. The CDR3 covers 13 residues. The V gene's germline CDR1 is GTSNPN and CDR2 SVGIG (reference sequence). CDR3 nucleotide sequence: TGTGCCTGGAGGGGCAGGGGAAATTCACCCCTCCACTTT. Its translation is CAWRGRGNSPLHF.

This rearrangement joins TRBV7-9 to TRBJ1-6; D not resolved. The CDR3 is made up of 14 amino acids. Trimming pared 6 bases from V and 5 bases from J, leaving 11 bases between. The germline V gene has CDR1 SEHNR and CDR2 FQNEAQ (reference sequence). CDR3 DNA: TGTGCCAGCAGTTCCCAGCCGAATAATTCACCCCTCCACTTT. Translating gives CASSSQPNNSPLHF.

The sample holds one count of this clone. V and J are TRBV5-1 and TRBJ2-1, with D possibly being TRBD2 (6 bases). CDR1 is SGHRS and CDR2 is YFSETQ in the germline V gene. Trimming pared 4 bases from V and 1 base from J, leaving 12 bases between. This CDR3 is built from 15 residues. The CDR3 DNA reads as TGCGCCAGCAGCAGGGGACTGGAGTCCTACAATGAGCAGTTCTTC. Translated, it gives CASSRGLESYNEQFF. Full variable domain (remainder filled in from reference TRBV5-1 and TRBJ2-1): KAGVTQTPRYLIKTRGQQVTLSCSPISGHRSVSWYQQTPGQGLQFLFEYFSETQRNKGNFPGRFSGRQFSNSRSEMNVSTLELGDSALYLCASSRGLESYNEQFFGPGTRLTVL.

The CDR3 protein is CASTDDRGTEAFF. CDR3 nucleotide sequence: TGTGCCAGCACCGACGACCGAGGCACTGAAGCTTTCTTT. The chain couples TRBV2 to TRBJ1-1, with D unresolved. CDR1 and CDR2 from the germline V gene are SNHLY and FYNNEI. V dropped 7 bases and J dropped 4 bases, with 13 bases sitting between them. The CDR3 runs to 13 residues.

The rearrangement joins TRBV11-2 to TRBJ2-3, with TRBD2 matching 9 bases. V gave up 2 bases and J gave up 6 bases; unmatched junction bases: 9. Germline assignment: CDR1 SGHAT and CDR2 FQNNGV. The length of the CDR3 is 16 residues. The DNA for the CDR3 is TGTGCCAGCAGCTTATCTCCTAGCGGGACGGCCGATACGCAGTATTTT. This translates into CASSLSPSGTADTQYF.

The CDR3 reads CASSDGTGKRQPQHF. The CDR3 DNA is TGTGCCAGCAGTGATGGGACAGGGAAGAGACAGCCCCAGCATTTT. This chain links TRBV6-1 with TRBJ1-5, with 9 bases lining up with TRBD1. From germline, CDR1 is MNHNS and CDR2 SASEGT. J gave up 7 bases and V 3 bases, and 7 bases lay outside the gene matches. The CDR3 length is 15 residues.

The V and J genes are TRBV7-2 and TRBJ1-1, with D tentatively TRBD1 (5 bases). V lost 3 bases and J lost 5, with 16 bases in between. Germline assignment: CDR1 SGHTA and CDR2 FQGNSA. This CDR3 contains 15 residues. The CDR3 sequence is CASSFRAGDETEAFF. The CDR3 nucleotides read TGTGCCAGCAGCTTTAGGGCGGGGGATGAGACTGAAGCTTTCTTT.

The rearrangement links TRBV27 to TRBJ2-7; either TRBD1 or TRBD2 may fit D (5 bases each). V lost 6 bases, J lost 2 bases, and 17 bases lay in between. Germline-derived CDR1 and CDR2 are MNHEY and SMNVEV (reference sequence). This CDR3 comprises 15 residues. The CDR3 DNA is TGTGCCAGCAGAGTACGTGCAGGGAGCCCCTACGAGCAGTACTTC. Its protein is CASRVRAGSPYEQYF.

The chain has TRBV4-1 and TRBJ2-1; TRBD2 agrees at 14 bases. V lost 4 bases and J lost 10; bases outside the gene matches: 6. Germline V lookup: CDR1 MGHRA, CDR2 YSYEKL. The CDR3 is made up of 15 amino acids. This chain's CDR3 is CASSPGLAGVGEQFF. The CDR3 coding sequence is TGCGCCAGCAGCCCGGGACTAGCGGGAGTCGGGGAGCAGTTCTTC.

The rearrangement joins TRBV3-1 (or the pseudogene TRBV3-2) to TRBJ1-1; D is ambiguous. Germline V gives CDR1 LGHDT, CDR2 YNNKEL (reference sequence). This CDR3 spans 13 amino acids. V lost 1 base and J lost 10, with 13 bases in between. CDR3 residues: CASSQGLEGSAFF. The CDR3 region has the DNA TGTGCCAGCAGCCAAGGCCTCGAGGGATCAGCTTTCTTT.

The chain recombines TRBV24-1 with TRBJ2-5, with a weak D call TRBD1 (6 bases). Germline V gene data show CDR1 as KGHDR and CDR2 as SFDVKD. This CDR3 contains 14 residues. Deletions cut 4 bases from V and 5 bases from J, with 13 bases between. CDR3 residues: CATSDRWTVETQYF. The CDR3, as DNA: TGTGCCACCAGTGACCGGTGGACAGTCGAGACCCAGTACTTC.

The CDR3 spells CASSSQGALNEKLFF. In nucleotides, the CDR3 is TGTGCCAGCAGTTCACAGGGGGCTCTTAATGAAAAACTGTTTTTT. J is TRBJ1-4 and V is TRBV2, with 9 bases identical to TRBD1. V trimming: 5 bases; J trimming: 4 bases; junction bases outside the gene matches: 5. CDR3 length: 15 residues. The germline V gene encodes CDR1 SNHLY and CDR2 FYNNEI.

The genes are TRBV9 and TRBJ2-7; D tentatively reads TRBD1 or TRBD2 (8 bases each). The CDR3 runs to 18 residues. Between the trimmed V and J ends, which lost 4 bases and 0 bases, there was a span of 23 bases. Germline V lookup: CDR1 SGDLS, CDR2 YYNGEE. Here the CDR3 DNA reads TGTGCCAGCAGCTTCGGACAGGGTGAGCGGGAGCGCTCCTACGAGCAGTACTTC. Protein sequence: CASSFGQGERERSYEQYF.

The chain combines TRBV28 with TRBJ1-2; 7 bases align to TRBD1. Germline V lookup: CDR1 MDHEN, CDR2 SYDVKM. The CDR3 covers 14 residues. The V segment lost 6 bases and the J segment 8 bases; nucleotides outside the gene matches: 12. CDR3 sequence (DNA): TGTGCCAGCAGGGCAGGGGGACCGGTTGGAGGCTACACCTTC. It is translated as CASRAGGPVGGYTF.

This clone was observed a single time. The rearrangement joins TRBV24-1 to TRBJ2-5, with a weak D call TRBD1 (6 bases). CDR3 length: 14 amino acids. CDR1 is KGHDR and CDR2 is SFDVKD in the germline V gene. The V gene lost 3 bases and the J gene lost 4 bases, with 11 bases spanning the gap. The CDR3 region is CATSDPRGIETQYF. The CDR3 DNA reads TGTGCCACCAGTGATCCTAGGGGGATAGAGACCCAGTACTTC.

J is TRBJ2-1 and V is TRBV7-9; D possibly matches TRBD1 or TRBD2 (6 bases each). This CDR3 has 14 residues. V lost 6 bases to trimming and J lost 2 bases, with 11 bases between them. The germline V gene has CDR1 SEHNR and CDR2 FQNEAQ (reference sequence). In nucleotides, the CDR3 is TGTGCCAGCAGGGGGGGCACCACCTACAATGAGCAGTTCTTC. Encoded protein: CASRGGTTYNEQFF.

Remarks on this clone: Relative to the germline gene, one junction end is altered; a read error may explain this. This sequence joins TRBV4-1 and TRBJ1-1, with D possibly matching TRBD1 (5 bases). There are 18 residues in the CDR3. From germline, CDR1 is MGHRA and CDR2 YSYEKL. CDR3 nucleotide sequence: TGCGCCAGCAGCCAAGGAAGGGGCCAGAGCCTAAAGAACGCTGAAGCTTTCTTT. Translated, it gives CASSQGRGQSLKNAEAFF.

The chain combines TRBV30 with TRBJ2-7; TRBD1 is a possible D gene (5 bases). Trimming removed 3 bases from V and 3 bases from J, with 6 bases in between. The CDR3 is 11 residues long. Per the germline V gene, CDR1 is GTSNPN and CDR2 is SVGIG (reference sequence). The CDR3 coding sequence is TGTGCCTGGAGGGACAACTACGAGCAGTACTTC. It encodes CAWRDNYEQYF.

The V gene is TRBV28, the J gene TRBJ1-4, with TRBD1 identical over 10 bases. J lost 6 bases, V lost 5 bases, and 3 bases had no gene match. The CDR3 totals 14 residues. Per the germline V gene, CDR1 is MDHEN and CDR2 is SYDVKM. This CDR3 is CASSPGQGHEKLFF. CDR3 DNA sequence: TGTGCCAGCAGTCCGGGACAGGGGCATGAAAAACTGTTTTTT.

This chain links TRBV11-2 with TRBJ1-2; TRBD1 might be the D (6 bases). The CDR3 contains 13 residues. CDR1 SGHAT and CDR2 FQNNGV come from the germline V gene. The V gene lost 11 bases and the J gene lost 0 bases, with 13 bases spanning the gap. In DNA form, the CDR3 reads TGTGCCTCAGGGGCGCGAGCTAACTATGGCTACACCTTC. This gives the protein CASGARANYGYTF.

The rearrangement joins TRBV2 to TRBJ1-1; the D is unclear. The length of the CDR3 is 11 residues. V was shortened by 7 bases and J by 4 bases, with 7 bases between the two germline ends. Germline V CDR1 and CDR2: SNHLY, FYNNEI. The CDR3 protein is CASKRVTEAFF. The CDR3 region has the DNA TGTGCCAGCAAGAGGGTCACTGAAGCTTTCTTT. The whole variable domain, filled in from reference TRBV2 and TRBJ1-1, reads EPEVTQTPSHQVTQMGQEVILRCVPISNHLYFYWYRQILGQKVEFLVSFYNNEISEKSEIFDDQFSVERPDGSNFTLKIRSTKLEDSAMYFCASKRVTEAFFGQGTRLTVV.

The rearrangement uses TRBV28 and TRBJ1-1, with D possibly matching TRBD1 (5 bases). CDR3 length: 15 amino acids. The germline V gene has CDR1 MDHEN and CDR2 SYDVKM. The V end was cut by 7 bases, the J end by 5 bases, with 20 bases between. The CDR3 DNA reads TGTGCCAGCACCCGCCGGGTAGGGGTTGGTACTGAAGCTTTCTTT. It yields the protein CASTRRVGVGTEAFF.